This T cell receptor beta chain was documented in a study of post-analysis software for immune sequencing data. On the study more broadly: Both relapsing-remitting and secondary progressive multiple sclerosis featured among the disease courses, as did progressive-relapsing multiple sclerosis. Findings of the study overall: About five TRBV segments, including TRBV5-6, TRBV5-1 and TRBV20-1, were more frequent in patients than controls. Strong co-clustering by F measure was seen for same-batch samples. Normalized Chao1 diversity in multiple sclerosis patients fell significantly below that of controls.

Notes on this clonotype: The antigen is not known.

Presence of unique molecular identifiers characterized the TCR beta cDNA libraries. Starting from roughly 1 to 10 million T cells, the study yielded roughly 0.5 million cDNA molecules. TCRdb re-analysed the PCR reads in MiXCR, keeping a single row per CDR3 protein. Among fewer than 700,000 distinct CDR3 sequences, roughly 47% were seen once, and the ten largest hold about 1.5%. With 5 bases clipped from V and 3 bases from J, the junction kept 10 bases outside the gene matches. This CDR3 contains 16 residues. Sequenced sample: blood. This sequence was found in a girl aged 5 to 17 with multiple sclerosis. The chain couples TRBV12-3 or TRBV12-4 to TRBJ2-3, with 8 bases aligning to TRBD2. The CDR3 nucleotides read TGTGCCAGCAGTATCTTGGCGGGGGGTTTAACAGATACGCAGTATTTT. Its protein is CASSILAGGLTDTQYF.